This is a list of T cell receptor beta chains from one sample in a study of molecular identifiers for immune sequencing clone quantification. TCRdb reprocessed the PCR reads via MiXCR and lists one record per CDR3 protein. The table records tens of thousands of distinct CDR3 sequences, around 19% of them present only once. Material for sequencing was naive CD8+ T cells from blood, with Jurkat cell RNA spiked in. Receptors were obtained from a human donor in good health. Some libraries in this study had Jurkat cell RNA spiked in. Both conserved end residues are part of each CDR3. D genes are given only for firm matches.

v_call	j_call	cdr3_length	d_call	cdr3_aa
TRBV19	TRBJ2-7	14	TRBD2	CASSWREATYEQYF
TRBV4-1	TRBJ2-7	16	TRBD2	CASSQEIAGGWYEQYF
TRBV29-1	TRBJ2-7	13	.	CSVAGGASYEQYF
TRBV4-2	TRBJ2-7	13	.	CASSQGSSYEQYF
TRBV2	TRBJ1-4	16	TRBD1	CASRSVLTGPNEKLFF
TRBV7-9	TRBJ2-7	13	.	CASSLGQTGEQYF
TRBV3-1	TRBJ2-2	13	.	CASSNPAGGELFF
TRBV11-2	TRBJ1-2	13	TRBD1	CASSLYRGYGYTF
TRBV10-3	TRBJ1-4	16	.	CAISESSNQNVEKLFF
TRBV27	TRBJ2-7	16	TRBD2	CASSPHVGAGTYEQYF
TRBV6-2/TRBV6-3	TRBJ2-7	11	.	CASSRERGRYF
TRBV29-1	TRBJ1-2	11	.	CSVGSKDGYTF
TRBV7-9	TRBJ1-1	14	.	CASSPSLVDTEAFF
TRBV29-1	TRBJ2-3	16	TRBD1	CSVEGHRDRGRDTQYF
TRBV6-6	TRBJ2-1	12	.	CASSDPPNEQFF
TRBV7-6	TRBJ2-7	14	TRBD2	CASSLSGLASEQYF
TRBV4-2	TRBJ2-7	16	TRBD2	CASSQRSGTSFYERYF
TRBV19	TRBJ2-3	16	TRBD2	CASSTALAGYTDTQYF
TRBV21-1	TRBJ2-1	13	.	CASRKLGGGEQFF
TRBV2	TRBJ1-2	15	TRBD1	CARPRRRGLHYGYTF
TRBV13	TRBJ2-3	16	TRBD2	CASSVGTIPYTDTQYF
TRBV4-1	TRBJ2-7	13	.	CASSRGRGDEQYF
TRBV24-1	TRBJ2-7	16	TRBD2	CATSDPPQRGTYEQYF
TRBV20-1	TRBJ2-7	16	.	CSARVGGQTSSYEQYF
TRBV29-1	TRBJ2-1	14	TRBD1	CSASSRTGDSEQFF
TRBV7-9	TRBJ1-5	14	.	CASSLGGAIQPQHF
TRBV10-3	TRBJ2-1	16	TRBD2	CATKSAGGRTPDEQSF
TRBV11-3	TRBJ2-1	16	.	CASSTPKGGSDNEQFF
TRBV7-6	TRBJ2-1	13	.	CASSLHGYNEQFF
TRBV4-1	TRBJ2-1	13	TRBD2	CASTGTNYNEQFF
TRBV7-9	TRBJ2-3	14	.	CASSLSASTDTQYF
TRBV11-2	TRBJ2-7	13	TRBD2	CASSLGGLAGLHF
TRBV4-1	TRBJ1-4	14	TRBD1	CASSNRDRAEKLFF
TRBV7-9	TRBJ1-1	11	.	CASNDYTEAFF
TRBV5-1	TRBJ2-4	18	.	CASGGDIPIRLAKNIQYF
TRBV6-2/TRBV6-3	TRBJ2-5	18	.	CASSPLRQGGKQGETQYF
TRBV6-2/TRBV6-3	TRBJ2-3	16	.	CASSHRDTDTTDTQYF
TRBV15	TRBJ1-5	15	TRBD1	CATSSVTGKNQPQHF
TRBV30	TRBJ2-1	13	.	CAWSIGARHEQFF
TRBV6-2/TRBV6-3	TRBJ2-2	17	.	CASAKFMWEHLTGELFF
TRBV7-8	TRBJ2-1	18	.	CASSLKAGTLRSDNEQFF
TRBV28	TRBJ2-7	18	.	CASSLYVYSPGNTYEQYF
TRBV29-1	TRBJ2-1	13	TRBD2	CSVLLAGYNEQFF
TRBV7-2	TRBJ2-7	18	TRBD2	CASSLIGLAGLGSYEQYF
TRBV20-1	TRBJ2-7	13	TRBD1	CSARGTGSYEQYF
TRBV4-1	TRBJ2-7	15	.	CASSQVPRSSYEQYF
TRBV6-5	TRBJ2-7	15	.	CASSYSTQGIGEQYF
TRBV29-1	TRBJ2-6	13	.	CSVALSGANVLTF
TRBV20-1	TRBJ2-3	18	TRBD2	CSATVGREGRVGTDTQYF
TRBV7-8	TRBJ2-5	17	.	CASSLILPGGTQETQYF
TRBV21-1	TRBJ1-1	19	.	CASSKGDPRRTGENTEAFF
TRBV7-8	TRBJ2-7	16	.	CASSFAAGQNHSGQYF
TRBV28	TRBJ1-2	16	TRBD1	CASSFVETGVNYGYTF